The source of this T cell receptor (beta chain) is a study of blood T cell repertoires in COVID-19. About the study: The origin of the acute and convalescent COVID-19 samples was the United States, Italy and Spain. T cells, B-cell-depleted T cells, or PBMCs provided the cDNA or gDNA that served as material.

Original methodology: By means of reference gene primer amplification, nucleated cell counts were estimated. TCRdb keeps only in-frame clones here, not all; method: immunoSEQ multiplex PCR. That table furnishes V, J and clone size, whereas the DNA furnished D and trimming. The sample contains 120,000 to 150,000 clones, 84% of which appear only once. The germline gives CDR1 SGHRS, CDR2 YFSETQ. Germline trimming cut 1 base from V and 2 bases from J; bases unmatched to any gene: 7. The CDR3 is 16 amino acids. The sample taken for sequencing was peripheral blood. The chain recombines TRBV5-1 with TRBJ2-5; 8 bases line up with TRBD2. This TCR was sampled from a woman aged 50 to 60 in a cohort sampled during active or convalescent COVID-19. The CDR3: CASSLSSGTKQETQYF. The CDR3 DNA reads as TGCGCCAGCAGCTTGAGTAGCGGGACTAAACAAGAGACCCAGTACTTC.